The clone carrying this T cell receptor beta chain was observed once. Its specificity is unknown. The data originate from a study of T cell responses to AZD1222 COVID-19 vaccine. Overall study context: Second-dose groups at about 4 or about 12 weeks were pooled.

Assay used: immunoSEQ multiplex PCR; TCRdb lists only in-frame clones, some missing. This sample has over 75,000 clones, with 75% to 90% found just once. The V segment lost 6 bases and the J segment 10 bases; nucleotides outside the gene matches: 9. CDR3 length: 14 residues. Germline CDR1 reads SNHLY; CDR2 reads FYNNEI. Findings of the study overall: At baseline, just 5 or 6 AZD1222 recipients tested seropositive. Spike regions recognized by vaccine-associated CD4 TCRs spanned the protein, led by 160-218 and 743-854. Reports say nearly half of spike-specific TCRs go after unmutated variant regions.

The material was peripheral blood, obtained on day 0 of AZD1222 vaccination. The source of this sequence is an adult in good health. The chain combines TRBV2 with TRBJ1-6; TRBD1 aligns across 7 bases. CDR3 sequence: CASRFGQGESPLHF. CDR3 nucleotide sequence: TGTGCCAGCAGGTTCGGGCAGGGGGAATCACCCCTCCACTTT.